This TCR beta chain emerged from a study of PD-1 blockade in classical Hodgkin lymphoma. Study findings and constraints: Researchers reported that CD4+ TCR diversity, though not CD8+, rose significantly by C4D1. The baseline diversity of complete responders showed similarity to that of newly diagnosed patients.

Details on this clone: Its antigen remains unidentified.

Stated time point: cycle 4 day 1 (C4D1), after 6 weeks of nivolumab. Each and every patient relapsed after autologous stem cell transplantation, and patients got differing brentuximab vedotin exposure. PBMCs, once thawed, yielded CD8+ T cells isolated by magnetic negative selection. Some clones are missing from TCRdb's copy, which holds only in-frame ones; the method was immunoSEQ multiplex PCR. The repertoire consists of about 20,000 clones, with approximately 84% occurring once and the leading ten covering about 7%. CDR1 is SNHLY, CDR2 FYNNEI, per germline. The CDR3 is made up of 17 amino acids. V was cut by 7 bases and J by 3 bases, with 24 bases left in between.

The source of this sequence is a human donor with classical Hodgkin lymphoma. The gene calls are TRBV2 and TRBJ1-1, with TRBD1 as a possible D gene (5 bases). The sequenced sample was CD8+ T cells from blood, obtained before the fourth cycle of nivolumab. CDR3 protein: CASTKTYLGGRDTEAFF. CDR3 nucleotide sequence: TGTGCCAGCACCAAGACGTATCTAGGAGGCAGGGACACTGAAGCTTTCTTT.